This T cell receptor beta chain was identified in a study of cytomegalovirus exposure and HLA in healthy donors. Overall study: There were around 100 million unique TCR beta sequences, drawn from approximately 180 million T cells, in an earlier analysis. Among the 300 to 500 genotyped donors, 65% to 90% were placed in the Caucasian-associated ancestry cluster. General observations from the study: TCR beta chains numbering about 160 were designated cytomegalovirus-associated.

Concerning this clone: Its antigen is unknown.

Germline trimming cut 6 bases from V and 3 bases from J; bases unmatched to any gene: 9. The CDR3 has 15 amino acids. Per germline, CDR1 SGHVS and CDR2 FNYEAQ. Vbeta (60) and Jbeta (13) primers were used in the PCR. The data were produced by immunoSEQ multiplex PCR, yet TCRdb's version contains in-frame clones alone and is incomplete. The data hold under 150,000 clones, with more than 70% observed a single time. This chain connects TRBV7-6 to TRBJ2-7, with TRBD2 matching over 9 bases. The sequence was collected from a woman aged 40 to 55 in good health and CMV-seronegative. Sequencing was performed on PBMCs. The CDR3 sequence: CASSPGTSFDYEQYF. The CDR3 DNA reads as TGTGCCAGCAGTCCCGGGACTAGCTTCGACTACGAGCAGTACTTC.